The 12 T cell receptor beta chains presented below share a single source sample, sequenced in a study of siplizumab effects on memory and regulatory T cells. Here immunoSEQ multiplex PCR was the method, and the copy in TCRdb shows in-frame clones only, minus some. This table holds more than 50,000 clones, approximately 95% found once. The material sequenced was CD8+ T cells sorted from blood. The receptors originated from a human donor in good health.

As DNA, the CDR3 is TGTGCCAGCAGTTTTGGACAGGGGTTTTTTGGCTACACCTTC. Translation gives CASSFGQGFFGYTF. The chain links TRBV27 to TRBJ1-2, with 9 bases identical to TRBD1. Germline assignment: CDR1 MNHEY and CDR2 SMNVEV (reference sequence). V trimming: 3 bases; J trimming: 7 bases; junction bases outside the gene matches: 6. This CDR3 is 14 amino acids long.

V gene TRBV28 combines with J gene TRBJ2-7; D gene uncertain. The CDR3 is made up of 13 amino acids. Germline CDR1 and CDR2: MDHEN and SYDVKM. The germline V and J ends were trimmed by 5 bases and 4 bases, with 12 bases remaining between them. The CDR3: CASSLRSGYEQYF. CDR3 nucleotide sequence: TGTGCCAGCAGTCTGCGGAGTGGGTACGAGCAGTACTTC.

Only a few counts were recorded for this clone. V gene TRBV7-8 combines with J gene TRBJ2-3; D is ambiguous. The CDR3 spans 15 residues. V was trimmed by 1 base and J by 0 bases, leaving 8 bases between them. The germline V gene has CDR1 SGHVS and CDR2 FQNEAQ. CDR3 sequence reads: CASSLGVTSTDTQYF. CDR3 nucleotides: TGTGCCAGCAGCTTAGGGGTGACTAGCACAGATACGCAGTATTTT.

The genes are TRBV30 and TRBJ2-6, with a tentative D call TRBD1 (5 bases). Germline CDR1 and CDR2: GTSNPN and SVGIG (reference sequence). V was trimmed by 6 bases and J by 0 bases, leaving 18 bases between them. The CDR3 has 17 amino acids. CDR3 protein: CACTPGAIPSGANVLTF. The CDR3 nucleotides are TGTGCCTGCACCCCTGGGGCTATCCCCTCTGGGGCCAACGTCCTGACTTTC.

V gene TRBV7-9 combines with J gene TRBJ2-7; no firm D call. CDR3 length: 12 residues. The ends were cut back, 0 bases at V and 3 bases at J, with 3 bases in the middle. Germline V gene sequence: CDR1 SEHNR, CDR2 FQNEAQ (reference sequence). CDR3: CASSLADYEQYF. For the CDR3, the DNA is TGTGCCAGCAGCTTAGCGGACTACGAGCAGTACTTC.

The chain is built from TRBV9 and TRBJ2-7, with 10 nucleotides matching TRBD1. CDR3 length: 14 amino acids. The germline V gene has CDR1 SGDLS and CDR2 YYNGEE. The V and J ends lost 0 bases and 5 bases, in that order; junction bases with no gene match: 2. The CDR3, as DNA: TGTGCCAGCAGCGTAGCCGGGACAGGGGACGAGCAGTACTTC. Encoded protein: CASSVAGTGDEQYF.

This clone has just one count. The chain couples TRBV2 to TRBJ2-3; D possibly corresponds to TRBD2 (6 bases). Looked up from germline, CDR1 is SNHLY and CDR2 is FYNNEI. CDR3 size: 12 residues. Trimming left V 11 bases short and J 4 bases short, with 13 bases between. The CDR3: CAAGSPPDTQYF. In DNA form, the CDR3 reads TGTGCCGCCGGGAGCCCCCCAGATACGCAGTATTTT.

As DNA, the CDR3 is TGCGCCAGCAGCTGGACAGATGCTGAAGCTTTCTTT. It yields the protein CASSWTDAEAFF. This chain links TRBV4-1 with TRBJ1-1, with D possibly matching TRBD1 (6 bases). V was pared by 5 bases and J by 6 bases, with 10 bases between. The CDR3 spans 12 residues. Per germline, CDR1 MGHRA and CDR2 YSYEKL.

The chain is built from TRBV30 and TRBJ1-2, with D possibly being TRBD1 (5 bases). Trimming took off 3 bases at V and 4 bases at J, with 6 bases between the two ends. The V gene's germline CDR1 is GTSNPN and CDR2 SVGIG (reference sequence). The CDR3 runs 11 residues. In DNA, the CDR3 is TGTGCCTGGAGGGGGGGCTATGGCTACACCTTC. Protein: CAWRGGYGYTF.

DNA for the CDR3: TGTGCCAGCAGCTTAAGTCTTGTAGGGAACACTGAAGCTTTCTTT. This sequence encodes CASSLSLVGNTEAFF. The chain employs TRBV7-3 and TRBJ1-1; no reliable D call. The V end lost 1 base, the J end lost 1 base, and 10 bases lay between the germline ends. The CDR3 consists of 15 residues. Germline V lookup: CDR1 SGHTA, CDR2 FQGTGA. The complete variable domain, with remaining parts taken from reference TRBV7-3 and TRBJ1-1, reads GAGVSQTPSNKVTEKGKYVELRCDPISGHTALYWYRQSLGQGPEFLIYFQGTGAADDSGLPNDRFFAVRPEGSVSTLKIQRTERGDSAVYLCASSLSLVGNTEAFFGQGTRLTVV.

The genes are TRBV30 and TRBJ1-2, with D unresolved. Germline V CDR1 and CDR2: GTSNPN, SVGIG (reference sequence). The CDR3 has 13 amino acids. The V end lost 0 bases, the J end lost 5 bases, and 10 bases lay between the germline ends. In DNA form, the CDR3 reads TGTGCCTGGAGTGTACATCCGGCGTATGGCTACACCTTC. Translating gives CAWSVHPAYGYTF.

A few counts support this clone. The V call is TRBV30, the J call TRBJ1-1; D remains ambiguous. V was trimmed by 0 bases and J by 1 base, leaving 9 bases between them. The CDR3 contains 14 residues. Germline CDR1 reads GTSNPN; CDR2 reads SVGIG (reference sequence). The chain's CDR3 is CAWSVLGGNTEAFF. In nucleotides, the CDR3 is TGTGCCTGGAGTGTACTTGGCGGGAACACTGAAGCTTTCTTT.